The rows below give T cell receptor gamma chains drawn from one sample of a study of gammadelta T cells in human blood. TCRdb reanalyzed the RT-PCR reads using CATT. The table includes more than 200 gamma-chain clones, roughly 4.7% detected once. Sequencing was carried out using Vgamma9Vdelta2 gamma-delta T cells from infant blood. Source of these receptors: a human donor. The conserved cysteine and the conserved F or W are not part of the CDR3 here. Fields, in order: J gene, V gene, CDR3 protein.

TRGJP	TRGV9	ALWQELGKKIKV
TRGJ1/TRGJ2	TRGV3	ATWDNYYKKL
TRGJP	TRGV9	ALWEVRELGKKIKV
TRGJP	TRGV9	ALWEVSEELGKKIKV
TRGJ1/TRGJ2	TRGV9	ALWEAPYYKKL
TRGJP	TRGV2	ATWDGRLELGKKIKV
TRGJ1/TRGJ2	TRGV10	AAWDYYKKL
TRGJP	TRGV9	ALWEVPKLGKKIKV
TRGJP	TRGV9	ALWGPQELGKKIKV
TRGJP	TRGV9	ALWEAKELGKKIKV
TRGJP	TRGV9	ALWEVRELGKKIKV
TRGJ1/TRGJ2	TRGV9	ALWESGTYYKKL
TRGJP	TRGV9	ALWEGELGKKIKV
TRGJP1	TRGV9	ALWEVHTTGWFKI
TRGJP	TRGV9	ALWDAELGKKIKV
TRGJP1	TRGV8	ATWGYTTGWFKI
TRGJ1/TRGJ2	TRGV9	ALWEVHKKL
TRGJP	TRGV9	ALWEVLEELGKKIKV
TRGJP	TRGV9	ALWEVHRSQELGKKIKV
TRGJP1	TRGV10	AAWDTTGWFKI
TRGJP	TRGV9	ALWDRQELGKKIKV
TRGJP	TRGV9	ALWEALGLGKKIKV
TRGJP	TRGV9	ALWEVEELGKKIKV
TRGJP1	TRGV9	ALWEAGWFKI
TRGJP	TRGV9	ALWETQELGKKIKV
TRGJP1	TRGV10	AAWDYTTGWFKI
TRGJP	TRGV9	ALWEVPVLGKKIKV
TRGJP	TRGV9	ALWDQQELGKKIKV
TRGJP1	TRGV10	AAWVPTGWFKI
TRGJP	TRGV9	ALWEVDQELGKKIKV
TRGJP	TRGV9	ALWAGELGKKIKV
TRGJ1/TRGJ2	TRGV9	ALWEVLYYKKL
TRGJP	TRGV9	AWWDAELGKKIKV
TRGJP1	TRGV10	AAWDESGWFKI